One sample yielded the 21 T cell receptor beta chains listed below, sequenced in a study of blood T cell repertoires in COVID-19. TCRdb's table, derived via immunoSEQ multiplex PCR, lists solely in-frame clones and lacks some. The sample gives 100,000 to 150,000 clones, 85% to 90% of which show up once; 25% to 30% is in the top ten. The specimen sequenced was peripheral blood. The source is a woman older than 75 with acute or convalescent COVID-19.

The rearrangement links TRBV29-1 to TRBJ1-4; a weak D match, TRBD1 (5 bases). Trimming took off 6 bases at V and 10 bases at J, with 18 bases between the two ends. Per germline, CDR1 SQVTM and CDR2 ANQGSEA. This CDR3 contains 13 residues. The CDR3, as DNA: TGCAGCGTAGAGGACGCCAGGGTCGGAAAACTGTTTTTT. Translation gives CSVEDARVGKLFF.

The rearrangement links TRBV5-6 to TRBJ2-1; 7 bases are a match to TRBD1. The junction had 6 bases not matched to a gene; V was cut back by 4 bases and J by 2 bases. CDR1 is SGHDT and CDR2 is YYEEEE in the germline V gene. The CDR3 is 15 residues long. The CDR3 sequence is CASSLGGTAYNEQFF. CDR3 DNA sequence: TGTGCCAGCAGCCTAGGTGGGACAGCCTACAATGAGCAGTTCTTC.

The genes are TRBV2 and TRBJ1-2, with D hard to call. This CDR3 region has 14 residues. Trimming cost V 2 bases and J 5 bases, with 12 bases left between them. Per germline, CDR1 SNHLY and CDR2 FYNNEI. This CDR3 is CASSEFGGQYGYTF. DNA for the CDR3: TGTGCCAGCAGTGAATTTGGCGGGCAATATGGCTACACCTTC.

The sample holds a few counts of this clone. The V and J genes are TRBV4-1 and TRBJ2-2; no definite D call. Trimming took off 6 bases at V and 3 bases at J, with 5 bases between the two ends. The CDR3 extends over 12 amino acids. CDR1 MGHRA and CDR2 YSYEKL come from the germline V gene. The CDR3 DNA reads TGCGCCAGCAGTCATTACACCGGGGAGCTGTTTTTT. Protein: CASSHYTGELFF.

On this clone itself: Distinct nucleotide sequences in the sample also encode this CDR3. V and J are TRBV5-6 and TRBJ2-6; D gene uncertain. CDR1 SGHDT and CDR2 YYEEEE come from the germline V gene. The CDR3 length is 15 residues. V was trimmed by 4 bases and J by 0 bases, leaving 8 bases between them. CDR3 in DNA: TGTGCCAGCAGCCTGCGTAGCTCTGGGGCCAACGTCCTGACTTTC. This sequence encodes CASSLRSSGANVLTF. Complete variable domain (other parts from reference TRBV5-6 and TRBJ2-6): DAGVTQSPTHLIKTRGQQVTLRCSPKSGHDTVSWYQQALGQGPQFIFQYYEEEERQRGNFPDRFSGHQFPNYSSELNVNALLLGDSALYLCASSLRSSGANVLTFGAGSRLTVL.

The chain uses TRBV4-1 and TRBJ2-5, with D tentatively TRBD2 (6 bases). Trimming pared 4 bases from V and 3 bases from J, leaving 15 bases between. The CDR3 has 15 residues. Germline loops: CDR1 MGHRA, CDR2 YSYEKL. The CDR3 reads CASSRLRRGEETQYF. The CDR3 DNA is TGCGCCAGCAGCCGCCTGAGGCGGGGAGAAGAGACCCAGTACTTC.

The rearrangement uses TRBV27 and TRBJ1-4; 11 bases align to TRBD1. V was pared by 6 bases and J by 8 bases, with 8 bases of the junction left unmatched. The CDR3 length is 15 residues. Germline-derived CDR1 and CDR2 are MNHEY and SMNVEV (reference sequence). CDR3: CASSSWTGGEEKLFF. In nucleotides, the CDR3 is TGTGCCAGCAGCTCGTGGACAGGGGGCGAGGAAAAACTGTTTTTT.

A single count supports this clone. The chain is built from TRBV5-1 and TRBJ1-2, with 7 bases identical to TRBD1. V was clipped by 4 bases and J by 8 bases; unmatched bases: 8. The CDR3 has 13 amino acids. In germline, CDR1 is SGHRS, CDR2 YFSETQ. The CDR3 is CASSAQGRWGYTF. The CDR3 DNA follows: TGCGCCAGCAGCGCACAGGGGCGCTGGGGCTACACCTTC.

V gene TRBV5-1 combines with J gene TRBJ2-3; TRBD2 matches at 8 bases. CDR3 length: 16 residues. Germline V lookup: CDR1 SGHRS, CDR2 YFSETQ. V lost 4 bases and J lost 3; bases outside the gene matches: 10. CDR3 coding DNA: TGCGCCAGCAGCGTGGGCGCGACGGGGGGGACAGATACGCAGTATTTT. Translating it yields CASSVGATGGTDTQYF.

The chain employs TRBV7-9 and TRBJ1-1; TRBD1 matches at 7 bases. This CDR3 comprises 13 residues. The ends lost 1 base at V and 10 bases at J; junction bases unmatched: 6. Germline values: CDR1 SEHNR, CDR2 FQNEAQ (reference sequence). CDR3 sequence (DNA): TGTGCCAGCAGCTTAGGGGACAGATCGATAGCTTTCTTT. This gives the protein CASSLGDRSIAFF.

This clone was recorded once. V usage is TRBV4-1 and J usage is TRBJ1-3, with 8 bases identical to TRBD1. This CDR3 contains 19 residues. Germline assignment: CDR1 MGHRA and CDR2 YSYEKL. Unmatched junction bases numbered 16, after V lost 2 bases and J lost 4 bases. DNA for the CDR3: TGCGCCAGCAGCCAACTTCAGGGGGCCAGGCATACGGGAGGAAACACCATATATTTT. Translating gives CASSQLQGARHTGGNTIYF.

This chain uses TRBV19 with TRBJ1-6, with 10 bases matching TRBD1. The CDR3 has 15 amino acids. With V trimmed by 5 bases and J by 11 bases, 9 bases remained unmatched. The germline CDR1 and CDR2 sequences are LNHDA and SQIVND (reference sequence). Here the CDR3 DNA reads TGTGCCAGTAGTTTCATGGACAGGGGGGATCCACCCCTCCACTTT. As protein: CASSFMDRGDPPLHF.

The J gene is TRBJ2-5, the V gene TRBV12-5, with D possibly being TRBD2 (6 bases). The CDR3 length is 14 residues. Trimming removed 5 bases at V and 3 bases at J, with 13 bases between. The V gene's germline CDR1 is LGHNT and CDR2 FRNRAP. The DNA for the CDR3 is TGTGCTAGTGGTGGGGCGGGAAGAGAAGAGACCCAGTACTTC. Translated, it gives CASGGAGREETQYF.

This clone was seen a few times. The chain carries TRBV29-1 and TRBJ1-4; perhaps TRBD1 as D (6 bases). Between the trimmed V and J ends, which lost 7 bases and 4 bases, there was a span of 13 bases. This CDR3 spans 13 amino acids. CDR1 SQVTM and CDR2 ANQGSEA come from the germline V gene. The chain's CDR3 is CSAQRDINEKLFF. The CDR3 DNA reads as TGCAGCGCCCAAAGGGACATTAATGAAAAACTGTTTTTT.

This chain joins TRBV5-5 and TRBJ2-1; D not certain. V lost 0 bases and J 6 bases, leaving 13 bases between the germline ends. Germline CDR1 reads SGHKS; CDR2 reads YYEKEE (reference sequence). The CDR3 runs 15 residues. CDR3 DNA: TGTGCCAGCAGCTTGGAAGGCCTACGCGGCAATGAGCAGTTCTTC. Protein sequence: CASSLEGLRGNEQFF. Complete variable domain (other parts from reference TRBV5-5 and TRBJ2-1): DAGVTQSPTHLIKTRGQQVTLRCSPISGHKSVSWYQQVLGQGPQFIFQYYEKEERGRGNFPDRFSARQFPNYSSELNVNALLLGDSALYLCASSLEGLRGNEQFFGPGTRLTVL.

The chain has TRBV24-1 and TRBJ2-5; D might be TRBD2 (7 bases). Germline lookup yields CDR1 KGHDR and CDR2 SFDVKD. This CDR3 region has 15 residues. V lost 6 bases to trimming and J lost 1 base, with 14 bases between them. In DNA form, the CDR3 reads TGTGCCACCAGTCGGGGGGCGGGTGCCCAAGAGACCCAGTACTTC. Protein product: CATSRGAGAQETQYF.

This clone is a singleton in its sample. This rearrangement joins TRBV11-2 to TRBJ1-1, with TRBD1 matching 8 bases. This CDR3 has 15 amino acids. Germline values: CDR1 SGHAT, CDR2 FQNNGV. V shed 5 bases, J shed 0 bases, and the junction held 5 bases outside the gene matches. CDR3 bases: TGTGCCAGCAGCCCAAGACAGGGGCTGAACACTGAAGCTTTCTTT. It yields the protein CASSPRQGLNTEAFF.

CDR3 protein: CASSPGQFNQPQHF. The CDR3 DNA reads as TGTGCCAGCAGCCCGGGACAGTTCAATCAGCCCCAGCATTTT. This chain joins TRBV3-1 (or the pseudogene TRBV3-2) and TRBJ1-5; 7 bases are a match to TRBD1. CDR1 and CDR2 from the germline V gene are LGHDT and YNNKEL (reference sequence). The ends lost 4 bases at V and 3 bases at J; junction bases unmatched: 3. This CDR3 contains 14 residues.

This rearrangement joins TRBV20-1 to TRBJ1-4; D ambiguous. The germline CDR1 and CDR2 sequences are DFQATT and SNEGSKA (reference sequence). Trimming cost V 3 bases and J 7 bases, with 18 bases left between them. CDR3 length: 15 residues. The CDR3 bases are TGCAGTGCTAGTATCGCCCGGGCGGGAGGTGAAAAACTGTTTTTT. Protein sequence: CSASIARAGGEKLFF.

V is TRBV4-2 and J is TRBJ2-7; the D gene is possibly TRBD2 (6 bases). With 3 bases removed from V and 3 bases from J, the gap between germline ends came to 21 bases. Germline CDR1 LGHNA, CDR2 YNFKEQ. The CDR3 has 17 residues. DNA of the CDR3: TGTGCCAGCAGCCATTCATTCCTAGGACGGGACTTCTACGAGCAGTACTTC. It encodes CASSHSFLGRDFYEQYF.

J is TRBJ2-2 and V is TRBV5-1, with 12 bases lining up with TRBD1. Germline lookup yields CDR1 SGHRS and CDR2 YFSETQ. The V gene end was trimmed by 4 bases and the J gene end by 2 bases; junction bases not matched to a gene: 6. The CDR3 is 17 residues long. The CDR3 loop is CASSRTGQGANTGELFF. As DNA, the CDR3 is TGCGCCAGCAGCAGAACGGGACAGGGGGCAAACACCGGGGAGCTGTTTTTT.